Below are 9 T cell receptor beta chains sequenced from a single sample in a study. TCRdb re-called the 5' RACE reads with MiXCR, one entry per CDR3 protein. The sample records around 21,000 distinct CDR3 sequences, about 30% being singletons. The specimen was tumor-infiltrating naive CD4+ T cells sorted from the breast tumor. Regarding subset: naive CD4+ T cells, CD4+CD45RA+CD25-. Receptors were obtained from a female donor with breast cancer.

This clonotype was recorded many times. V usage is TRBV20-1 and J usage is TRBJ2-2; D call uncertain. The germline gives CDR1 DFQATT, CDR2 SNEGSKA (reference sequence). Trimming removed 2 bases from V and 6 bases from J, with 10 bases in between. The CDR3 extends over 13 amino acids. The CDR3 DNA reads as TGCAGTGCTAGACCCGGGCATGCCGGGGAGCTGTTTTTT. Amino acids: CSARPGHAGELFF.

This clonotype appeared a few times. The chain employs TRBV5-1 and TRBJ2-1; possible D gene TRBD2, 6 bases. The germline CDR1 and CDR2 sequences are SGHRS and YFSETQ. The V and J ends lost 4 bases and 8 bases respectively, with 10 bases between them. CDR3 length: 12 residues. The CDR3 nucleotides read TGCGCCAGCAGCCTCGCGGGGCATGAGCAGTTCTTC. Its protein is CASSLAGHEQFF.

This clonotype was detected many times. The rearrangement uses TRBV25-1 and TRBJ2-1; perhaps TRBD2 as D (5 bases). The length of the CDR3 is 18 residues. Germline loops: CDR1 MGHDK, CDR2 SYGVNS. With 5 bases removed from V and 0 bases from J, the gap between germline ends came to 20 bases. Here the CDR3 DNA reads TGTGCCAGCAGTCCAAACGGCGGGCAAAACGACTCCTACAATGAGCAGTTCTTC. Translating gives CASSPNGGQNDSYNEQFF.

This clonotype was counted between two and nine times. The chain joins TRBV6-1 to TRBJ2-7; TRBD1 matches 7 bases. Germline CDR1 and CDR2: MNHNS and SASEGT. J lost 0 bases, V lost 6 bases, and 8 bases had no gene match. This CDR3 contains 15 residues. CDR3 sequence: CASSAGTANSYEQYF. The DNA for the CDR3 is TGTGCCAGCAGCGCCGGGACAGCCAACTCCTACGAGCAGTACTTC.

This clonotype counts as medium-sized. The chain couples TRBV12-3 or TRBV12-4 to TRBJ1-6; D remains unclear. The CDR3 is 13 residues long. V lost 5 bases, J lost 2 bases, and 4 bases lay in between. The CDR3 here is CASSRTYNSPLHF. CDR3 nucleotide sequence: TGTGCCAGCAGTAGGACCTATAATTCACCCCTCCACTTT.

This clonotype is medium-sized. This rearrangement joins TRBV20-1 to TRBJ1-5; D call uncertain. The CDR3 is 12 amino acids. The germline gives CDR1 DFQATT, CDR2 SNEGSKA (reference sequence). V lost 6 bases, J lost 4 bases, and 10 bases lay in between. The DNA of the CDR3 is TGCAGTGCGAGCCCGGGGAATCAGCCCCAGCATTTT. It translates to CSASPGNQPQHF.

The chain recombines TRBV5-6 with TRBJ1-5; no definite D call. The ends were cut back, 6 bases at V and 7 bases at J, with 20 bases in the middle. Germline V lookup: CDR1 SGHDT, CDR2 YYEEEE. The CDR3 totals 15 residues. CDR3 in DNA: TGTGCCAGCACCTCATCACCTTCGAACGGGCAGCCCCAGCATTTT. Amino acids: CASTSSPSNGQPQHF.

About this clonotype itself: A much larger clone lies one base from this, so it may be a read error. The chain employs TRBV5-5 and TRBJ2-1; 8 nucleotides line up with TRBD2. CDR3 length: 16 residues. With V trimmed by 6 bases and J by 7 bases, 15 bases remained unmatched. Looked up from germline, CDR1 is SGHKS and CDR2 is YYEKEE (reference sequence). The CDR3 sequence: CASTSKTSERGNEQFF. Here the CDR3 DNA reads TGTGCCAGCACCTCAAAGACTAGCGAGAGAGGTAATGAGCAGTTCTTC.

Here the CDR3 reads CASSLRQGMTGELFF. As DNA, the CDR3 is TGTGCCAGCAGCTTGCGACAGGGGATGACCGGGGAGCTGTTTTTT. The V and J genes are TRBV7-3 and TRBJ2-2, with 8 bases identical to TRBD1. The V gene end was trimmed by 3 bases and the J gene end by 5 bases; junction bases not matched to a gene: 5. The CDR3 runs to 15 residues. Per germline, CDR1 SGHTA and CDR2 FQGTGA.